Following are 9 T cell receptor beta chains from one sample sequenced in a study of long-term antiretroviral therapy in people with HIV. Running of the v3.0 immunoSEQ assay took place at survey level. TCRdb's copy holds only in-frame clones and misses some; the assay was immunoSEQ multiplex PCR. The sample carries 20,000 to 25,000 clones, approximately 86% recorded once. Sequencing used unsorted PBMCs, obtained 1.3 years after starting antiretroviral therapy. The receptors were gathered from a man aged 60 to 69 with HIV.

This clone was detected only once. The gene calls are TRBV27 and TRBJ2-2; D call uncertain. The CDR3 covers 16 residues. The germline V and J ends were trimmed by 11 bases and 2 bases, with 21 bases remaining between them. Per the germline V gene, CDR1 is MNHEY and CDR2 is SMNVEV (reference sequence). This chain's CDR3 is CAVGQSDPGNTGELFF. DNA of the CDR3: TGTGCCGTCGGGCAGTCCGATCCCGGAAACACCGGGGAGCTGTTTTTT.

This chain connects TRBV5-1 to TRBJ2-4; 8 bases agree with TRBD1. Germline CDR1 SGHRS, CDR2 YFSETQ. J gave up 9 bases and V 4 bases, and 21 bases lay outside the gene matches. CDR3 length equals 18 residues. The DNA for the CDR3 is TGCGCCAGCAGCCAATCAGGACAGGGTACCCGGGGGTACGGCATTCAGTACTTC. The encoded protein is CASSQSGQGTRGYGIQYF.

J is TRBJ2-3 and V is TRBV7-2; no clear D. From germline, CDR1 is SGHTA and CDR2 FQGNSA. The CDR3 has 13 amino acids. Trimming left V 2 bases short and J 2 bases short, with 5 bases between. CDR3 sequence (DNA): TGTGCCAGCAGCTTATTGTACACAGATACGCAGTATTTT. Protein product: CASSLLYTDTQYF. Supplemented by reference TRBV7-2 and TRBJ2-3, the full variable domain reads GAGVSQSPSNKVTEKGKDVELRCDPISGHTALYWYRQSLGQGLEFLIYFQGNSAPDKSGLPSDRFSAERTGGSVSTLTIQRTQQEDSAVYLCASSLLYTDTQYFGPGTRLTVL.

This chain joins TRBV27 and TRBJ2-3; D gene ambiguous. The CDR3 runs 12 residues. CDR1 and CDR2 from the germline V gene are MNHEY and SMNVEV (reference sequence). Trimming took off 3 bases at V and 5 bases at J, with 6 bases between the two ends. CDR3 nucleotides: TGTGCCAGCAGTTTTCTTAGAGATACGCAGTATTTT. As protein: CASSFLRDTQYF.

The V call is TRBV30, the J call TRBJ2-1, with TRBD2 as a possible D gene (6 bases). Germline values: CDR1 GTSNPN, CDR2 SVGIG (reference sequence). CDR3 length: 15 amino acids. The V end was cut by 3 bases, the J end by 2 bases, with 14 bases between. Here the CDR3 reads CAWSQRREAYNEQFF. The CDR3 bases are TGTGCCTGGAGCCAGCGGCGGGAAGCCTACAATGAGCAGTTCTTC.

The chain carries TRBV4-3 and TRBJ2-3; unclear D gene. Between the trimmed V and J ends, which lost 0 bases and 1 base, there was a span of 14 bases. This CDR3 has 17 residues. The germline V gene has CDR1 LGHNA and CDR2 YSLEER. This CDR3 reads CASSQEAVGGGTDTQYF. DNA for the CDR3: TGCGCCAGCAGCCAAGAAGCAGTGGGTGGGGGCACAGATACGCAGTATTTT.

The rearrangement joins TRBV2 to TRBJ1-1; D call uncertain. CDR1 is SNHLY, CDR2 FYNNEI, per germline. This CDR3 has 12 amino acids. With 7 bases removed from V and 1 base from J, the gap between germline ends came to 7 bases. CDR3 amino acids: CASTVQNTEAFF. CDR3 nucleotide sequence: TGTGCCAGCACGGTCCAGAACACTGAAGCTTTCTTT.

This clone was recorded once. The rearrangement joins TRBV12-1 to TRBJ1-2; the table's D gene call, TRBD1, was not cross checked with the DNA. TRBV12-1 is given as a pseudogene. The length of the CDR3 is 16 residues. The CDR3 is CASSPTPTGSDYGYTF. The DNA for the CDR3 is TGTGCCAGCAGCCCCACCCCGACAGGGTCGGACTATGGCTACACCTTC.

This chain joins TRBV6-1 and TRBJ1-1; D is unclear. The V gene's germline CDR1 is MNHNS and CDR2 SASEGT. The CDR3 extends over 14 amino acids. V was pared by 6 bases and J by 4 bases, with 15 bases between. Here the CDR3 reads CASSPVWAGTEAFF. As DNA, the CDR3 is TGTGCCAGCAGCCCCGTCTGGGCGGGCACTGAAGCTTTCTTT.